Given below is one T cell receptor (beta chain) in context. J lost 13 bases, V lost 2 bases, and 14 bases had no gene match. This CDR3 has 17 amino acids. Germline CDR1 is LGHDT and CDR2 is YNNKEL (reference sequence). This sample stems from a study of blood T cell repertoires in COVID-19. Generated by immunoSEQ multiplex PCR, the TCRdb table keeps only in-frame clones and is missing some. The repertoire has 200,000 to 250,000 clones, roughly 84% of them found once; the top ten carry 3.5% to 4%. The chain links TRBV3-1 (or the pseudogene TRBV3-2) to TRBJ2-1; 13 bases map to TRBD2. This TCR was recovered from an elderly woman with acute or convalescent COVID-19. Sample: peripheral blood. The CDR3 sequence is CASSQTTSGGRGVGQFF. CDR3 DNA: TGTGCCAGCAGCCAAACGACTAGCGGGGGGCGGGGAGTAGGTCAGTTCTTC.